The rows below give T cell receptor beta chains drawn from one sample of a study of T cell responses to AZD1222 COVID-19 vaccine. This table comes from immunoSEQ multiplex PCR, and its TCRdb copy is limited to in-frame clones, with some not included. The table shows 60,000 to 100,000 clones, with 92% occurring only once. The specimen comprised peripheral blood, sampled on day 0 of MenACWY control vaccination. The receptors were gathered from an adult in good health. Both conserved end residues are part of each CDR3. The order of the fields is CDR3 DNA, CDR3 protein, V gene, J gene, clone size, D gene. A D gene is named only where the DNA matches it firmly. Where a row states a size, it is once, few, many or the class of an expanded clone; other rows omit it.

TGTGCCAGCAGTCTCGAGGGGCGCACAGATACGCAGTATTTT	CASSLEGRTDTQYF	TRBV6-6	TRBJ2-3	NA	NA
TGTGCCAGTAGCCCCCGGACTAGCGGAACCTACGAGCAGTACTTC	CASSPRTSGTYEQYF	TRBV19	TRBJ2-7	NA	TRBD2
TGTGCCAGCAGCCCGGCTTTGAACACTGAAGCTTTCTTT	CASSPALNTEAFF	TRBV3-1/TRBV3-2	TRBJ1-1	once	NA
TGTGCCAGCAGCTTACTGCTAGATACGCAGTATTTT	CASSLLLDTQYF	TRBV6-2/TRBV6-3	TRBJ2-3	NA	NA
TGTGCCAGCAGTTTTAGGGGAGTGGGCAATCAGCCCCAGCATTTT	CASSFRGVGNQPQHF	TRBV28	TRBJ1-5	NA	NA
TGTGCCAGCAGCTTCGGGACTAGCGGGGGAGATACGCAGTATTTT	CASSFGTSGGDTQYF	TRBV11-3	TRBJ2-3	NA	TRBD2
TGTGCCAGCAGCTTAGATCCTAGCGGAGGATACAATGAGCAGTTCTTC	CASSLDPSGGYNEQFF	TRBV11-2	TRBJ2-1	NA	TRBD2
TGTGCCAGCAGTTTTCGCACTGAAGCTTTCTTT	CASSFRTEAFF	TRBV12-3/TRBV12-4	TRBJ1-1	NA	NA
TGTGCCAGCAGCTCGGGGGGCTACGAGCAGTACTTC	CASSSGGYEQYF	TRBV27	TRBJ2-7	NA	TRBD2
TGTGCCAGCAGTAGACGGGACACTGAAGCTTTCTTT	CASSRRDTEAFF	TRBV2	TRBJ1-1	NA	NA
TGTGCCAGCAGTGTCGGTGAGGGCCCCTGGAGCAATCAGCCCCAGCATTTT	CASSVGEGPWSNQPQHF	TRBV2	TRBJ1-5	few	NA
TGTGCCAGCAGTCAACGGGGGGGAGATAACGAGCAGTACTTC	CASSQRGGDNEQYF	TRBV27	TRBJ2-7	NA	TRBD2
TGTGCCAGCTCACCAGGTCTTTATAATTCACCCCTCCACTTT	CASSPGLYNSPLHF	TRBV18	TRBJ1-6	NA	NA
TGCAGTGCTAGGTTATCTCATGAGCAGTTCTTC	CSARLSHEQFF	TRBV20-1	TRBJ2-1	once	NA
TGTGCCAGCAGCCCACCTCGACAGGGAATCGGCGAGCAGTACTTC	CASSPPRQGIGEQYF	TRBV28	TRBJ2-7	NA	TRBD1
TGTGCCAGCTCACCGGGGGAGGACAGGGTCTATGGCTACACCTTC	CASSPGEDRVYGYTF	TRBV18	TRBJ1-2	NA	TRBD1
TGTGCAAGTCTCGGGACAGGGAGTGGCTACACCTTC	CASLGTGSGYTF	TRBV30	TRBJ1-2	NA	TRBD1
TGCGCCAGCAGCAAACCAGGGTCAGATACGCAGTATTTT	CASSKPGSDTQYF	TRBV5-1	TRBJ2-3	NA	NA
TGTGCCAGCAGTTTGTTGAAGGACTATGCCGGTTCACCCCTCCACTTT	CASSLLKDYAGSPLHF	TRBV28	TRBJ1-6	NA	NA
TGTGCCAGCAGCCCGGGACTAGCGGGGGGGGTGACGCAGTATTTT	CASSPGLAGGVTQYF	TRBV11-3	TRBJ2-3	NA	TRBD2
TGTGCCAGCAGTGCCAGTCTAGCTGGGACCAACTACGAGCAGTACTTC	CASSASLAGTNYEQYF	TRBV6-2/TRBV6-3	TRBJ2-7	NA	NA
TGTGCCAGCAGTACCGGGACAGGGGTCAGGTCTTTCTTC	CASSTGTGVRSFF	TRBV6-2/TRBV6-3	TRBJ2-1	NA	TRBD1
TGTGCCAGCAGCCGCGGACAGGGCCGTAATGAAAAACTGTTTTTT	CASSRGQGRNEKLFF	TRBV28	TRBJ1-4	few	TRBD1
TGTGCCAGCGGGGGGACTAGCGGGGTGAAAAATACGCAGTATTTT	CASGGTSGVKNTQYF	TRBV2	TRBJ2-3	NA	TRBD2
TGTGCCAGCAGCTACCGACAGGGATTTCCAACCGGGGAGCTGTTTTTT	CASSYRQGFPTGELFF	TRBV7-8	TRBJ2-2	NA	TRBD1
TGTGCCAGCTCACCAGCGGGAGCTTCGGAGACCCAGTACTTC	CASSPAGASETQYF	TRBV18	TRBJ2-5	NA	TRBD2
TGTGCCAGCAGACCCGTAGGGACTGGAAACACCATATATTTT	CASRPVGTGNTIYF	TRBV27	TRBJ1-3	NA	NA
TGTGCCAGAAAAGGAGGGGACACCGGGGAGCTGTTTTTT	CARKGGDTGELFF	TRBV5-3	TRBJ2-2	NA	NA
TGTGCCAGCAGTATCCACTACAGGGCTGGCAATCAGCCCCAGCATTTT	CASSIHYRAGNQPQHF	TRBV6-2/TRBV6-3	TRBJ1-5	once	NA
TGTGCCAGCAGCCCCGACAGGGAGAACACTGAAGCTTTCTTT	CASSPDRENTEAFF	TRBV7-9	TRBJ1-1	NA	TRBD1
TGTGCCAGTAGCCCAAACCTCGTTGGCTACACCTTC	CASSPNLVGYTF	TRBV19	TRBJ1-2	NA	NA
TGTGCCAGCAGTTCACCTCGGTCGGGACGCTACGAGCAGTACTTC	CASSSPRSGRYEQYF	TRBV6-5	TRBJ2-7	NA	NA
TGTGCCAGCAAGGGGGAGGGGACACGCTACGAGCAGTACTTC	CASKGEGTRYEQYF	TRBV7-9	TRBJ2-7	once	NA
TGTGCCAGCAGCTTAAGCGCTGTCCGCTACGAGCAGTACTTC	CASSLSAVRYEQYF	TRBV7-2	TRBJ2-7	NA	NA
TGTGCCAGCAGGTGGACCGGCGAAGCTTTCTTT	CASRWTGEAFF	TRBV28	TRBJ1-1	NA	NA
TGCGCCAGCAGCCAAGATTGGGGACAGGGTTACGAGCAGTACTTC	CASSQDWGQGYEQYF	TRBV4-3	TRBJ2-7	NA	TRBD1
TGCGCCAGCAGCCAAGTCTCTGGGGCAGGTAATGAAAAACTGTTTTTT	CASSQVSGAGNEKLFF	TRBV4-3	TRBJ1-4	NA	NA
TGTGCCAGCAGTGAACAGGGTGACTATGGCTACACCTTC	CASSEQGDYGYTF	TRBV6-1	TRBJ1-2	NA	NA
TGTGCCAGCAGCTCCTCTGGGACTAGCAAAGAGACCCAGTACTTC	CASSSSGTSKETQYF	TRBV7-2	TRBJ2-5	once	TRBD2
TGCGCCAGCAGCTTGAGAGATGGTAGGTTGGATGAGCAGTTCTTC	CASSLRDGRLDEQFF	TRBV5-1	TRBJ2-1	NA	NA
TGTGCCAGCAGTGACGAGAGGGTGTTTAGCAATCAGCCCCAGCATTTT	CASSDERVFSNQPQHF	TRBV6-1	TRBJ1-5	NA	NA
TGTGCCAGCGGGCCAGGTCCCCCCCCACAGCCCCAGCATTTT	CASGPGPPPQPQHF	TRBV6-9	TRBJ1-5	NA	NA
TGTGCCAGCAGCCCCGGGACTACCTACAATGAGCAGTTCTTC	CASSPGTTYNEQFF	TRBV28	TRBJ2-1	NA	TRBD2
TGTGCCAGCTCACCTCTAGCCCTAGCGGGGGACCAAGAGACCCAGTACTTC	CASSPLALAGDQETQYF	TRBV18	TRBJ2-5	NA	TRBD2
TGCGCCAGCAGCTTGGGACAGGGGGTCCCCGGGGAGCTGTTTTTT	CASSLGQGVPGELFF	TRBV5-1	TRBJ2-2	NA	TRBD1
TGTGCCAGTAGTGCACGTCTCCCATTGAACACTGAAGCTTTCTTT	CASSARLPLNTEAFF	TRBV19	TRBJ1-1	NA	NA
TGTGCCAGTAGTATTGTAGGGACAGACCCTTCAACTATGTCATTCAACTATGGCTACACCTTC	CASSIVGTDPSTMSFNYGYTF	TRBV19	TRBJ1-2	NA	TRBD1
TGTGCCAGCGGCTTCGGAGGGGCCTACGAGCAGTACTTC	CASGFGGAYEQYF	TRBV5-5	TRBJ2-7	NA	NA
TGTGCCAGCAGCCCGGGACTAGCAGGCGGGGAGCTGTTTTTT	CASSPGLAGGELFF	TRBV2	TRBJ2-2	NA	TRBD2